Presented here are 8 T cell receptor beta chains from one specimen sequenced in a study of blood T cells in healthy people across ages. It was with a sample-barcoded 5' primer and a J-beta primer mix that a second PCR of roughly 7 to 12 cycles was run. MiXCR, run by TCRdb on the 5' RACE reads, gives a single entry per CDR3 protein. The sample consists of about 1.6 million distinct CDR3 sequences, roughly 32% of them appearing once. Specimen: blood. Source of these receptors: a woman between 25 and 40 years old in good health.

Turning to this clonotype: A much bigger clone sits one base away, suggesting this may be a read error. V is TRBV20-1 and J is TRBJ2-5; D call uncertain. Per germline, CDR1 DFQATT and CDR2 SNEGSKA (reference sequence). V shed 4 bases and J shed 2 bases, with 11 bases lying between them. The CDR3 spans 13 residues. CDR3 nucleotide sequence: TGCAGTGCTAACCGGACGCAACAAGAGACCCAGTACTTC. Its protein product is CSANRTQQETQYF.

The table lists this clonotype with a few counts. The chain links TRBV7-9 to TRBJ1-2, with D unresolved. Germline V gene data show CDR1 as SEHNR and CDR2 as FQNEAQ (reference sequence). There are 13 residues in the CDR3. The V gene lost 5 bases and the J gene lost 4 bases, with 11 bases spanning the gap. DNA of the CDR3: TGTGCCAGCAGCGGAAGCCGCGGCTATGGCTACACCTTC. Translating it yields CASSGSRGYGYTF.

This clonotype was detected only a few times. The genes are TRBV5-1 and TRBJ2-2, with 9 bases aligning to TRBD2. Germline values: CDR1 SGHRS, CDR2 YFSETQ. The CDR3 sequence is 14 residues long. Germline trimming cut 4 bases from V and 4 bases from J; bases unmatched to any gene: 2. The CDR3 is CASSISGGTGELFF. The CDR3 region has the DNA TGCGCCAGCAGCATTAGCGGGGGCACCGGGGAGCTGTTTTTT.

The chain uses TRBV11-1 and TRBJ1-1; a possible D gene is TRBD1 (5 bases). CDR3 length: 15 amino acids. The germline V gene has CDR1 SGHAT and CDR2 FQDESV (reference sequence). V lost 1 base and J lost 11, with 20 bases in between. CDR3 sequence (DNA): TGTGCCAGCAGCTTAGGGACGGAGGGCACGGGGGACGCTTTCTTT. This codes for CASSLGTEGTGDAFF.

The V call is TRBV6-2 or TRBV6-3, the J call TRBJ2-5; no clear D. Between the trimmed V and J ends, which lost 6 bases and 4 bases, there was a span of 18 bases. Germline V CDR1 and CDR2: MNHEY, SVGEGT. This CDR3 spans 15 amino acids. CDR3 region: CASSSRSRLGETQYF. For the CDR3, the DNA is TGTGCCAGCAGCAGCCGTAGCCGGTTGGGAGAGACCCAGTACTTC.

The J gene is TRBJ2-3, the V gene TRBV30, with TRBD2 as a possible D gene (6 bases). V was clipped by 3 bases and J by 2 bases, with 15 bases between them. The CDR3 is 15 residues long. Germline loops: CDR1 GTSNPN, CDR2 SVGIG (reference sequence). The DNA of the CDR3 is TGTGCCTGGAGAACCACCGGGAGATACACAGATACGCAGTATTTT. This sequence encodes CAWRTTGRYTDTQYF. The complete variable domain, with remaining parts taken from reference TRBV30 and TRBJ2-3, reads SQTIHQWPATLVQPVGSPLSLECTVEGTSNPNLYWYRQAAGRGLQLLFYSVGIGQISSEVPQNLSASRPQDRQFILSSKKLLLSDSGFYLCAWRTTGRYTDTQYFGPGTRLTVL.

V gene TRBV20-1 combines with J gene TRBJ2-7, with D tentatively TRBD2 (7 bases). This CDR3 has 15 residues. The V end lost 5 bases, the J end lost 2 bases, and 19 bases lay between the germline ends. Germline CDR1 DFQATT, CDR2 SNEGSKA (reference sequence). This chain's CDR3 is CSAPKGGRLTYEQYF. As DNA, the CDR3 is TGCAGTGCTCCGAAGGGGGGGCGCCTCACCTACGAGCAGTACTTC.

This clonotype was seen a handful of times. V usage is TRBV12-3 or TRBV12-4 and J usage is TRBJ2-2, with 7 positions matching TRBD1. The CDR3 covers 14 residues. V lost 4 bases and J lost 1; bases outside the gene matches: 0. The CDR3 DNA sequence: TGTGCCAGCAGTTACAGGGGGAACACCGGGGAGCTGTTTTTT. Translating gives CASSYRGNTGELFF.